Each of the 7 T cell receptor beta chains below was sequenced from the same sample in a study of blood T cells in healthy people across ages. A sample-barcoded 5' primer and a J-beta primer mix were used in a second PCR of about 6 to 11 cycles. TCRdb called the 5' RACE reads again in MiXCR, with one record for every CDR3 protein. The table lists approximately 1,000,000 distinct CDR3 sequences, 30% to 40% of them singletons. Sequencing used blood. Receptor source: a man between 18 and 35 years old in good health.

V gene TRBV15 combines with J gene TRBJ2-1; TRBD2 matches 7 bases. The V and J ends lost 0 bases and 8 bases, in that order; junction bases with no gene match: 13. The CDR3 loop spans 17 amino acids. Per the germline V gene, CDR1 is LNHNV and CDR2 is YYDKDF (reference sequence). CDR3 amino acids: CATSRDKSRAGSDEQFF. In DNA, the CDR3 is TGTGCCACCAGCAGAGATAAGTCGCGAGCGGGGTCGGATGAGCAGTTCTTC.

This chain links TRBV20-1 with TRBJ1-2; D is ambiguous. Per the germline V gene, CDR1 is DFQATT and CDR2 is SNEGSKA (reference sequence). The CDR3 has 16 amino acids. V was cut by 0 bases and J by 0 bases, with 14 bases left in between. For the CDR3, the DNA is TGCAGTGCTAGAGATCCCATGCAGGCAGCTAACTATGGCTACACCTTC. Amino acid sequence: CSARDPMQAANYGYTF.

The chain joins TRBV4-1 to TRBJ2-5, with TRBD2 matching over 8 bases. TRBJ2-7 matches the DNA end more closely, so the J call is doubtful. Germline V gives CDR1 MGHRA, CDR2 YSYEKL. The CDR3 totals 14 residues. CDR3 sequence (DNA): TGCGCCAGCAGCCAATCCGGACTAGCAGACGAGCAGTACTTC. Encoded protein: CASSQSGLADEQYF.

The V and J genes are TRBV28 and TRBJ2-3, with D perhaps matching TRBD1 (5 bases). Germline V gene lookup returns CDR1 MDHEN and CDR2 SYDVKM. The V and J ends lost 5 bases and 2 bases respectively, with 14 bases between them. This CDR3 has 15 amino acids. CDR3 loop: CASSLQGVFTDTQYF. CDR3 coding DNA: TGTGCCAGCAGTCTCCAAGGGGTTTTCACAGATACGCAGTATTTT.

This clonotype was counted a few times. The chain combines TRBV6-2 or TRBV6-3 with TRBJ1-5; possible D gene TRBD1, 5 bases. The CDR3 consists of 11 residues. Per germline, CDR1 MNHEY and CDR2 SVGEGT. Trimming took 5 bases from V and 12 from J, leaving 11 bases between them. The CDR3 DNA sequence: TGTGCCAGCAGTACAGGACGACTCCAGCATTTT. Translated, it gives CASSTGRLQHF.

This clonotype was seen a few times. This chain links TRBV6-5 with TRBJ2-2, with TRBD1 as a possible D gene (5 bases). The germline V gene has CDR1 MNHEY and CDR2 SVGAGI. Trimming took off 6 bases at V and 3 bases at J, with 14 bases between the two ends. The CDR3 is made up of 15 amino acids. The CDR3 here is CASRHYTGDTGELFF. CDR3 DNA sequence: TGTGCCAGCAGACACTACACAGGTGACACCGGGGAGCTGTTTTTT.

V usage is TRBV29-1 and J usage is TRBJ2-7; 7 bases match TRBD2. The CDR3 is 12 amino acids. V lost 4 bases, J lost 5 bases, and 5 bases stayed unmatched. CDR1 and CDR2 from the germline V gene are SQVTM and ANQGSEA. The CDR3 DNA is TGCAGCGTTGGTAATCGGGAGGACGAGCAGTACTTC. As protein: CSVGNREDEQYF.